Presented here are 6 T cell receptor beta chains from one specimen sequenced in a study of vaccination and CD4 T cells after COVID-19. Treatment indicated: roughly 10-day PBMC culture with coronavirus spike peptide pools or control peptides (ViraFEST assay). No antigen is known for these receptors. The Oncomine TCR Beta short-read assay sequenced DNA from cultured CD4+ T cells. TCRdb recomputed calls from the PCR reads with MiXCR, one row per CDR3 protein. The table includes more than 15,000 distinct CDR3 sequences, around 40% detected once. The sequenced sample was CD4+ T cells from blood, cultured in vitro. These receptors all come from a human donor who had recovered from COVID-19.

This clonotype was observed a handful of times. The chain joins TRBV2 to TRBJ2-5; D uncertain. The germline V and J ends were trimmed by 3 bases and 5 bases, with 13 bases remaining between them. The CDR3 contains 14 residues. In germline, CDR1 is SNHLY, CDR2 FYNNEI. The CDR3 coding sequence is TGTGCCAGCAGTGATTTAGGTTTGGGGGAGACCCAGTACTTC. Translated, it gives CASSDLGLGETQYF.

This chain uses TRBV7-9 with TRBJ2-3; 8 nucleotides agree with TRBD2. The V gene's germline CDR1 is SEHNR and CDR2 FQNEAQ (reference sequence). J gave up 2 bases and V 6 bases, and 7 bases lay outside the gene matches. This CDR3 is built from 15 residues. In DNA form, the CDR3 reads TGTGCCAGCAGACGGGGACTAGAGAACACAGATACGCAGTATTTT. Encoded protein: CASRRGLENTDTQYF. Filled out from reference TRBV7-9 and TRBJ2-3, the complete variable domain reads DTGVSQNPRHKITKRGQNVTFRCDPISEHNRLYWYRQTLGQGPEFLTYFQNEAQLEKSRLLSDRFSAERPKGSFSTLEIQRTEQGDSAMYLCASRRGLENTDTQYFGPGTRLTVL.

J is TRBJ1-1 and V is TRBV6-1, with D possibly being TRBD1 (6 bases). Trimming took off 7 bases at V and 2 bases at J, with 11 bases between the two ends. The CDR3 runs to 13 residues. Looked up from germline, CDR1 is MNHNS and CDR2 is SASEGT. The CDR3: CASKRQVNTEAFF. In DNA, the CDR3 is TGTGCCAGCAAAAGACAGGTCAACACTGAAGCTTTCTTT.

The J gene is TRBJ1-6, the V gene TRBV19; 9 bases are shared with TRBD1. This CDR3 is built from 14 residues. The germline gives CDR1 LNHDA, CDR2 SQIVND (reference sequence). Losses at the gene ends were 9 bases for V and 7 bases for J; bases not matched to a gene: 7. As DNA, the CDR3 is TGTGCCAGCGGCGTAGGACAGGGGAATTCACCCCTCCACTTT. Amino acids: CASGVGQGNSPLHF.

This chain joins TRBV12-3 or TRBV12-4 and TRBJ2-7; tentative D call: TRBD1 (6 bases). The germline V and J ends were trimmed by 0 bases and 3 bases, with 9 bases remaining between them. The CDR3 runs 14 residues. CDR3 coding DNA: TGTGCCAGCAGTTTAGCAGGGGGAAACTACGAGCAGTACTTC. It is translated as CASSLAGGNYEQYF.

V is TRBV12-3 or TRBV12-4 and J is TRBJ2-5; a weak D match, TRBD1 (5 bases). The CDR3 has 13 amino acids. V lost 5 bases to trimming and J lost 2 bases, with 9 bases between them. CDR3 DNA: TGTGCCAGCAGTCGGAGACAGCAAGAGACCCAGTACTTC. Residues: CASSRRQQETQYF.